This note documents a single TCR beta chain sequence. Its antigen is not identified. The sample originates from a study of T cell responses to AZD1222 COVID-19 vaccine. Study-level points and caveats: Spike-spanning, vaccine-associated CD4 TCRs were dominant at 160-218 and 743-854.

CDR1 is LNHDA and CDR2 is SQIVND in the germline V gene (reference sequence). Germline trimming cut 3 bases from V and 1 base from J; bases unmatched to any gene: 4. This CDR3 is built from 16 residues. Data came from immunoSEQ multiplex PCR; TCRdb stores just in-frame clones and leaves some out. Of 130,000 or so clones in the sample, under 95% were seen once. Sequences were derived from peripheral blood, sampled 28 days after the second dose of the MenACWY control vaccine. The chain employs TRBV19 and TRBJ1-2; 11 nucleotides match TRBD1. The TCR sequence derives from an adult who received the MenACWY meningococcal vaccine as a control. CDR3 in DNA: TGTGCCAGTAGTATGGAGGGGACAGGGGGTAACTATGGCTACACCTTC. The encoded protein is CASSMEGTGGNYGYTF.